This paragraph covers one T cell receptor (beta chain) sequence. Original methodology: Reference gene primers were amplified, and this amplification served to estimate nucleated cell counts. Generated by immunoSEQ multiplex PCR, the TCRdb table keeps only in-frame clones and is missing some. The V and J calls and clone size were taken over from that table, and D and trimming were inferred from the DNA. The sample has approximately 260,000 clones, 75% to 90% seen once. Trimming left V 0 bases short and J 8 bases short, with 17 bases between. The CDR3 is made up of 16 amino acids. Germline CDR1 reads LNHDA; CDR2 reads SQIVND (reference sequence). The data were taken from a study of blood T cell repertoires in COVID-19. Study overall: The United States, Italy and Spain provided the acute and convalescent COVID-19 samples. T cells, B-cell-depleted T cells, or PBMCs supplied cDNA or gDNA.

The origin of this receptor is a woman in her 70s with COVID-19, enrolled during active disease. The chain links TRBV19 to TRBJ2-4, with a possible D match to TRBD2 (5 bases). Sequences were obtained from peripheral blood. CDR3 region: CASSIDLSNGRDIQYF. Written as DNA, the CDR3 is TGTGCCAGTAGTATAGACCTCAGTAACGGGCGGGACATTCAGTACTTC.